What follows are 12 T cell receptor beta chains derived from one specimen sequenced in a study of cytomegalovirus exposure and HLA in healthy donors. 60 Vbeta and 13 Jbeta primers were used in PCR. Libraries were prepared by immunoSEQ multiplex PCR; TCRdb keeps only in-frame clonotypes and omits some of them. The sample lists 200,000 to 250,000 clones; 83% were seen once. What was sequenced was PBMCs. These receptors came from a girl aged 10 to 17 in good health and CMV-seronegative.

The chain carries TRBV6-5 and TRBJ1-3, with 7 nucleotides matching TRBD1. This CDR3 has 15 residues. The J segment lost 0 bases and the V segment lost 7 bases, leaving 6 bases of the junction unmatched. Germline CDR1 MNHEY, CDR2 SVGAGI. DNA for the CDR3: TGTGCCAGCACTCATGACAGGGCCTCTGGAAACACCATATATTTT. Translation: CASTHDRASGNTIYF.

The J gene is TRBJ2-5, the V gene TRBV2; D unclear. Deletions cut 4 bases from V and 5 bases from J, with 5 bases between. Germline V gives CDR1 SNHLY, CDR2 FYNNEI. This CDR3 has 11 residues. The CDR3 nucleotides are TGTGCCAGCAGTGTAGAGGAGACCCAGTACTTC. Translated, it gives CASSVEETQYF. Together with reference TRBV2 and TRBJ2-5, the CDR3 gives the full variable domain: EPEVTQTPSHQVTQMGQEVILRCVPISNHLYFYWYRQILGQKVEFLVSFYNNEISEKSEIFDDQFSVERPDGSNFTLKIRSTKLEDSAMYFCASSVEETQYFGPGTRLLVL.

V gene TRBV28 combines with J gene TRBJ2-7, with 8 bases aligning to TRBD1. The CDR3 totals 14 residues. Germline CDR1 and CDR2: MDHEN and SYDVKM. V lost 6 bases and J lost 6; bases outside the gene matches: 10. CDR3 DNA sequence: TGTGCCAGCAGAGGAACAGGGGGTTTCAGCGAGCAGTACTTC. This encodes CASRGTGGFSEQYF. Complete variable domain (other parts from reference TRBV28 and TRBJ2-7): DVKVTQSSRYLVKRTGEKVFLECVQDMDHENMFWYRQDPGLGLRLIYFSYDVKMKEKGDIPEGYSVSREKKERFSLILESASTNQTSMYLCASRGTGGFSEQYFGPGTRLTVT.

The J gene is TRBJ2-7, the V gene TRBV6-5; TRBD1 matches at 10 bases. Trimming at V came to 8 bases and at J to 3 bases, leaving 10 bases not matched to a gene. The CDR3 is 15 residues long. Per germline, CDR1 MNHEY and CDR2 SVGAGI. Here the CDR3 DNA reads TGTGCCAGCCGACGACCGGGACAGGGGCTCTACGAGCAGTACTTC. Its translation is CASRRPGQGLYEQYF.

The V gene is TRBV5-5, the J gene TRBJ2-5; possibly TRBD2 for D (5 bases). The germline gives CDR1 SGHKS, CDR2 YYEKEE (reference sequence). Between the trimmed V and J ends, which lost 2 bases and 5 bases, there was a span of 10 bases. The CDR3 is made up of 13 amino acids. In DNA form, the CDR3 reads TGTGCCAGCAGCTTTACGTCGGGGGAGACCCAGTACTTC. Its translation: CASSFTSGETQYF.

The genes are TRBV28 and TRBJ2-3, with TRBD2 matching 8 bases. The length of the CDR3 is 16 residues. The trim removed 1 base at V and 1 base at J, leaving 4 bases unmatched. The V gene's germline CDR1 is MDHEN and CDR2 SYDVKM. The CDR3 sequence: CASSLLLAVRTDTQYF. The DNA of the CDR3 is TGTGCCAGCAGTTTATTACTAGCGGTGCGCACAGATACGCAGTATTTT. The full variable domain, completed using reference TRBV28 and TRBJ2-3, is DVKVTQSSRYLVKRTGEKVFLECVQDMDHENMFWYRQDPGLGLRLIYFSYDVKMKEKGDIPEGYSVSREKKERFSLILESASTNQTSMYLCASSLLLAVRTDTQYFGPGTRLTVL.

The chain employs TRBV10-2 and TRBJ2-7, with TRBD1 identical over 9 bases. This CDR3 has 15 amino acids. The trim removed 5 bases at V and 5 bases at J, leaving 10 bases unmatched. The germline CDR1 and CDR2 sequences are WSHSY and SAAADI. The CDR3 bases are TGCGCCAGCAGTACGATCGGGACAGGGCTAAACGAGCAGTACTTC. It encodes CASSTIGTGLNEQYF.

In DNA, the CDR3 is TGTGCCAGCAGTTTCGGGAGCAACACCGGGGAGCTGTTTTTT. It specifies CASSFGSNTGELFF. The rearrangement joins TRBV28 to TRBJ2-2, with D tentatively TRBD2 (6 bases). CDR3 length: 14 residues. Germline V gene lookup returns CDR1 MDHEN and CDR2 SYDVKM. V shed 3 bases and J shed 2 bases, with 7 bases lying between them.

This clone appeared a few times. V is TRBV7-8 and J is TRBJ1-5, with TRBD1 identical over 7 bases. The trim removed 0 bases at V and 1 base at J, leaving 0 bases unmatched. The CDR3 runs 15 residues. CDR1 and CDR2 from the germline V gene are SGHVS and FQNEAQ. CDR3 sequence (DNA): TGTGCCAGCAGCTTAGCGGGACAGAGCAATCAGCCCCAGCATTTT. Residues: CASSLAGQSNQPQHF. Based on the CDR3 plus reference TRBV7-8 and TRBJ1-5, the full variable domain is GAGVSQSPRYKVAKRGQDVALRCDPISGHVSLFWYQQALGQGPEFLTYFQNEAQLDKSGLPSDRFFAERPEGSVSTLKIQRTQQEDSAVYLCASSLAGQSNQPQHFGDGTRLSIL.

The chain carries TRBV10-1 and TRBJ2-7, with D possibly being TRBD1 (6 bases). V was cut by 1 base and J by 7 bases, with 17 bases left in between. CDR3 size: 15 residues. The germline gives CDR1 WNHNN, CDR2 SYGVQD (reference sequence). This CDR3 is CASSELTRGRGEQYF. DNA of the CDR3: TGCGCCAGCAGTGAGTTAACCAGGGGACGAGGGGAGCAGTACTTC.

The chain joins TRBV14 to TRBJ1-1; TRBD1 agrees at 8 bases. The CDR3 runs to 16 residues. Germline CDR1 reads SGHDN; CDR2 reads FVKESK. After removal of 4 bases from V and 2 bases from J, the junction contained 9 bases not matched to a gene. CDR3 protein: CASSPGTGRFNTEAFF. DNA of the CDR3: TGTGCCAGCAGCCCCGGGACAGGAAGGTTCAACACTGAAGCTTTCTTT.

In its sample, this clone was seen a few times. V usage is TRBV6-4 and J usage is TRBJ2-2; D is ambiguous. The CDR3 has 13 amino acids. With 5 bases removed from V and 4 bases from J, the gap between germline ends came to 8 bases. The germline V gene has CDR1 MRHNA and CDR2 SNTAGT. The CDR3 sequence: CASSPSSTGELFF. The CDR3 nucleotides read TGTGCCAGCAGTCCATCGAGCACCGGGGAGCTGTTTTTT.